These T cell receptor beta chains were read from a single sample in a study of T cells in Graves' hyperthyroidism and ophthalmopathy. TCRdb re-analysed the multiplex PCR reads in MiXCR, keeping a single row per CDR3 protein. Here the sample spans roughly 100,000 distinct CDR3 sequences, roughly 49% being singletons. The sequenced sample consisted of blood. Source of these receptors: a woman aged 40 to 49 with Graves' hyperthyroidism. Both conserved end residues are part of each CDR3. D genes are given only for firm matches. For some rows the clone size is stated as once, few or many, or as a class when expanded; others skip it.

j_call,clone_size,d_call,v_call,cdr3_aa,cdr3_nt
TRBJ2-7,once,TRBD2,TRBV6-1,CASSPGLASYERYF,TGTGCCAGCAGTCCGGGACTAGCTTCCTACGAGCGGTACTTC
TRBJ1-3,.,TRBD1,TRBV5-1,CASSPLGQAENTIYF,TGCGCCAGCAGCCCCCTCGGACAGGCTGAAAACACCATATATTTT
TRBJ2-7,many,TRBD1,TRBV4-1,CASSQEDRDVYEQYF,TGCGCCAGCAGCCAAGAGGACAGGGATGTATACGAGCAGTACTTC
TRBJ2-2,.,TRBD2,TRBV28,CASSFFPSGRVNTGELFF,TGTGCCAGCAGTTTTTTTCCTAGCGGGAGGGTCAACACCGGGGAGCTGTTTTTT
TRBJ2-2,.,.,TRBV3-1,CASSLEGGTGELFF,TGTGCCAGCAGCCTGGAGGGGGGAACCGGGGAGCTGTTTTTT
TRBJ1-4,many,TRBD1,TRBV4-1,CASSHGTDDEKLFF,TGCGCCAGCAGCCACGGGACAGATGATGAAAAACTGTTTTTT
TRBJ2-3,many,.,TRBV7-6,CASSSQGVVDTQYF,TGTGCCAGCAGCTCCCAGGGCGTAGTAGATACGCAGTATTTT
TRBJ1-2,many,.,TRBV10-3,CASRRQGSIYGYTF,TGTGCCAGCAGGAGACAAGGATCGATCTATGGCTACACCTTC
TRBJ1-6,once,.,TRBV9,CASSLVLGGSSPHHF,TGTGCCAGCAGCTTAGTTCTGGGAGGAAGTTCACCCCACCACTTT
TRBJ2-7,few,TRBD2,TRBV3-1,CASSRRLAGFYGQYF,TGTGCCAGCAGCCGCCGACTAGCGGGCTTCTACGGGCAGTACTTC
TRBJ1-1,many,.,TRBV30,CAWIWAEAFF,TGTGCCTGGATATGGGCTGAAGCTTTCTTT
TRBJ2-7,.,TRBD2,TRBV6-1,CASMTWAGSSGSSRSYEQYF,TGTGCCAGCATGACCTGGGCTGGTTCTAGCGGGAGTTCCCGTTCCTACGAGCAGTACTTC
TRBJ1-3,many,.,TRBV5-1,CASSPRTDGNTIYF,TGCGCCAGCAGCCCGAGGACAGATGGAAACACCATATATTTT
TRBJ2-2,many,.,TRBV5-1,CASSTATGELFF,TGCGCCAGCAGCACGGCCACCGGGGAGCTGTTTTTT
TRBJ1-6,many,.,TRBV6-5,CASTTGLAPLHF,TGTGCCAGCACCACAGGGTTGGCACCCCTCCACTTT
TRBJ2-2,many,TRBD1,TRBV5-1,CASSLGIGTARDGELFF,TGCGCCAGCAGCTTGGGTATCGGGACAGCGAGGGACGGGGAGCTGTTTTTT
TRBJ2-7,few,TRBD2,TRBV6-6,CASTGLAGARKQYF,TGTGCCAGCACCGGACTAGCGGGAGCCAGGAAGCAGTACTTC
TRBJ1-5,.,.,TRBV20-1,CSASLPGHQPQHF,TGCAGTGCTTCGCTCCCGGGTCATCAGCCCCAGCATTTT
TRBJ1-4,.,TRBD1,TRBV25-1,CASQDRRPKLFF,TGTGCCAGCCAGGACAGGCGCCCAAAACTGTTTTTT
TRBJ2-3,many,.,TRBV10-3,CAIRDSPTDTQYF,TGTGCCATCAGGGACAGCCCCACAGATACGCAGTATTTT
TRBJ1-1,.,.,TRBV13,CASSLARVNAFF,TGTGCCAGCAGCTTAGCTCGTGTGAATGCTTTCTTT
TRBJ2-5,.,TRBD2,TRBV2,CASSELAGGPRETQYF,TGTGCCAGCAGTGAACTAGCGGGAGGGCCGAGAGAGACCCAGTACTTC
TRBJ1-6,.,.,TRBV6-5,CASSLAAPSSYNSPLHF,TGTGCCAGCAGTTTAGCGGCGCCAAGCTCCTATAATTCACCCCTCCACTTT
TRBJ2-5,.,TRBD1,TRBV7-2,CASSHLLDRGGEETQYF,TGTGCCAGCTCCCACCTCTTGGACAGGGGCGGGGAAGAGACCCAGTACTTC
TRBJ2-7,many,.,TRBV4-1,CASSQDWTSTRNEQYF,TGCGCCAGCAGCCAAGATTGGACCTCCACTCGGAACGAGCAGTACTTC
TRBJ1-1,.,TRBD1,TRBV19,CASRYPGDRVAFF,TGTGCCAGTAGATACCCCGGGGACAGGGTGGCTTTCTTT
TRBJ1-1,.,TRBD1,TRBV7-9,CASSLRPGTGFTEAFF,TGTGCCAGCAGCTTACGTCCCGGGACAGGGTTCACTGAAGCTTTCTTT
TRBJ2-7,.,TRBD2,TRBV7-2,CASSRVAGESYEQYF,TGTGCCAGCAGCCGAGTGGCGGGAGAGTCCTACGAGCAGTACTTC
TRBJ2-7,.,.,TRBV7-9,CASQVAQPDYEQYF,TGTGCCAGCCAAGTAGCACAGCCCGACTACGAGCAGTACTTC
TRBJ1-6,many,.,TRBV7-2,CASSLDRAAPLHF,TGTGCCAGCAGCTTAGACAGGGCGGCACCCCTCCACTTT
TRBJ1-3,.,TRBD1,TRBV29-1,CSFTGAAGNTICF,TGCAGCTTTACAGGGGCGGCCGGAAACACCATATGTTTT
TRBJ1-1,.,.,TRBV25-1,CASLLAAMNTEAFF,TGTGCCAGCTTGCTGGCAGCTATGAACACTGAAGCTTTCTTT
TRBJ1-2,many,.,TRBV9,CASSAGFTNYGYTF,TGTGCCAGCAGCGCAGGGTTTACTAACTATGGCTACACCTTC
TRBJ2-5,.,.,TRBV7-9,CASSSVDGTGETQYF,TGTGCCAGCAGCTCTGTCGACGGCACCGGGGAGACCCAGTACTTC
TRBJ1-2,.,TRBD1,TRBV20-1,CSARGGTGGSYGYTF,TGCAGTGCTAGGGGGGGCACAGGGGGCAGCTATGGCTACACCTTC
TRBJ2-5,many,.,TRBV4-1,CASSQPAVRSALYF,TGCGCCAGCAGCCAACCCGCTGTAAGGTCCGCCCTGTACTTC
TRBJ2-7,.,.,TRBV6-5,CASRTIYEQYF,TGTGCCAGCAGAACCATATACGAGCAGTACTTC
TRBJ2-5,.,TRBD2,TRBV20-1,CSATRRGVAGGQETQYF,TGCAGTGCTACCCGGAGGGGGGTAGCGGGAGGACAAGAGACCCAGTACTTC
TRBJ1-4,.,.,TRBV5-1,CASSTSGGANEKLFF,TGCGCCAGCAGTACTAGCGGGGGTGCTAATGAAAAACTGTTTTTT
TRBJ2-7,.,TRBD1,TRBV7-9,CASSWTGFSYKQYF,TGTGCCAGCAGTTGGACAGGCTTCTCCTACAAGCAGTACTTC
TRBJ1-4,many,TRBD1,TRBV6-1,CASSDGQGPEKLFF,TGTGCCAGCAGTGACGGACAGGGCCCGGAAAAACTGTTTTTT
TRBJ1-4,.,.,TRBV24-1,CASSPYASGPNNEKLFF,TGTGCCAGCTCACCCTACGCGTCGGGGCCGAATAATGAAAAACTGTTTTTT
TRBJ1-1,.,.,TRBV5-1,CASSRAGSDRTMNTEAFF,TGCGCCAGCAGCAGGGCCGGATCTGACCGGACTATGAACACTGAAGCTTTCTTT
TRBJ2-7,.,TRBD1,TRBV5-1,CASSPGTGDHEQYF,TGCGCCAGCAGCCCCGGGACAGGGGATCACGAGCAGTACTTC
TRBJ2-7,.,.,TRBV7-4,CASSVGVIYEQYF,TGTGCCAGCAGCGTAGGAGTCATCTACGAGCAGTACTTC
TRBJ2-5,.,.,TRBV29-1,CSVLRGGGQETQYF,TGCAGCGTTCTTAGGGGGGGAGGGCAAGAGACCCAGTACTTC
TRBJ1-5,many,.,TRBV7-2,CASSLLPEGQPQHF,TGTGCCAGCAGCTTACTACCGGAAGGGCAGCCCCAGCATTTT
TRBJ1-6,.,.,TRBV20-1,CSVGGGTGNSPLHF,TGCAGTGTCGGGGGGGGGACTGGGAATTCACCCCTCCACTTT
TRBJ2-7,.,.,TRBV5-1,CASRFEDSEGSQYF,TGCGCCAGCAGATTTGAGGACAGCGAGGGCTCGCAGTACTTC
TRBJ2-6,many,.,TRBV20-1,CSARDGGSGANVLTF,TGCAGTGCTAGAGATGGGGGCTCTGGGGCCAACGTCCTGACTTTC
TRBJ1-6,many,.,TRBV20-1,CSARGPRNSPLHF,TGCAGTGCTCGCGGACCCCGCAATTCACCCCTCCACTTT
TRBJ1-2,many,TRBD1,TRBV6-5,CASSWSSGQANYGYTF,TGTGCCAGCAGTTGGAGTTCGGGACAGGCAAACTATGGCTACACCTTC
TRBJ2-2,many,.,TRBV6-5,CASSYLNANTGELFF,TGTGCCAGCAGTTACCTGAATGCGAACACCGGGGAGCTGTTTTTT
TRBJ1-2,few,.,TRBV27,CASIRDSLLYGYTF,TGTGCCAGCATAAGGGACTCTCTCCTTTATGGCTACACCTTC
TRBJ1-4,.,TRBD1,TRBV14,CASSPQGSIKEKLFF,TGTGCCAGCAGCCCACAGGGGTCCATTAAGGAAAAACTGTTTTTT
TRBJ1-1,.,TRBD1,TRBV11-2,CAGSGATGTEAFF,TGTGCCGGCAGCGGAGCGACAGGGACGGAAGCTTTCTTT
TRBJ2-7,.,.,TRBV20-1,CSAPGPSTYEQYF,TGCAGTGCTCCAGGGCCATCGACCTACGAGCAGTACTTC
TRBJ1-2,.,TRBD1,TRBV11-1,CAWTRTGIGCTF,TGTGCCTGGACCCGGACAGGGATCGGCTGCACCTTC
TRBJ2-5,once,TRBD2,TRBV12-3/TRBV12-4,CASSWGGGRQTQYF,TGTGCCAGCAGTTGGGGGGGGGGACGGCAGACCCAGTACTTC
TRBJ2-5,once,TRBD2,TRBV20-1,CSARPRGGLAGGPLLETQYF,TGCAGTGCTAGACCTCGGGGGGGACTAGCGGGAGGGCCTTTGCTAGAGACCCAGTACTTC